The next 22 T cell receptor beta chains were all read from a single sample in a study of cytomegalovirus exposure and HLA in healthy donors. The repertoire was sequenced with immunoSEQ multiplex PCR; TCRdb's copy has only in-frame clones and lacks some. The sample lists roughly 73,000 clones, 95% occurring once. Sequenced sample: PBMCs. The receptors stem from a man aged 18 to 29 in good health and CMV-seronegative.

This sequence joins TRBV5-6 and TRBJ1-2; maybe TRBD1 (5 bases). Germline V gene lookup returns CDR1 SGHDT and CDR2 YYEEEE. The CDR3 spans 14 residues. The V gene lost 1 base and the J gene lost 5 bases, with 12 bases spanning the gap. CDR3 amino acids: CASSLIGAGYGYTF. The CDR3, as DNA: TGTGCCAGCAGCTTGATTGGGGCAGGGTATGGCTACACCTTC.

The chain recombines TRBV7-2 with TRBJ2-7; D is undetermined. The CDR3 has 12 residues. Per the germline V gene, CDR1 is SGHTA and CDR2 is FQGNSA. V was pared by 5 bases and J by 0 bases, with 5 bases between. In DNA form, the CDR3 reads TGTGCCAGCAGCCCCAGCTCCTACGAGCAGTACTTC. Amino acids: CASSPSSYEQYF.

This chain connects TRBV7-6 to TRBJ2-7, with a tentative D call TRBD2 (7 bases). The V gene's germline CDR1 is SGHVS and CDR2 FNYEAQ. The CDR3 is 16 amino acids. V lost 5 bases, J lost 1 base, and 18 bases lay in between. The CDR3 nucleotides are TGTGCCAGCAGCCCACTTAGGGGGGGGGATTCCTACGAGCAGTACTTC. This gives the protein CASSPLRGGDSYEQYF.

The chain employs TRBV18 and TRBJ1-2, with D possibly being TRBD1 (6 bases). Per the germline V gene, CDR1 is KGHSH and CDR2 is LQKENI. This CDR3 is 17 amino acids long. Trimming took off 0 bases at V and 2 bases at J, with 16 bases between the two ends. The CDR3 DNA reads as TGTGCCAGCTCACCACCTCCTCCCGGGGGGCCCAACTATGGCTACACCTTC. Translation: CASSPPPPGGPNYGYTF.

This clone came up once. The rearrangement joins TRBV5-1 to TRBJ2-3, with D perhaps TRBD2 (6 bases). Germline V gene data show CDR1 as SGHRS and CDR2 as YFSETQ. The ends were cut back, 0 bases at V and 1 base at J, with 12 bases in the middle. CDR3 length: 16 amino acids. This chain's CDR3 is CASSLGFAGRTDTQYF. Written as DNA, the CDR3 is TGCGCCAGCAGCTTGGGCTTCGCGGGACGCACAGATACGCAGTATTTT.

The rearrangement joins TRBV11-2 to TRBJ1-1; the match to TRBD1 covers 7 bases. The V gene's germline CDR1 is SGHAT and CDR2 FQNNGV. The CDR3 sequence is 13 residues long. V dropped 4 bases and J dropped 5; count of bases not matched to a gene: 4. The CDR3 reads CASSSDRKTEAFF. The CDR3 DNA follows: TGTGCCAGCAGCTCGGACAGGAAGACTGAAGCTTTCTTT.

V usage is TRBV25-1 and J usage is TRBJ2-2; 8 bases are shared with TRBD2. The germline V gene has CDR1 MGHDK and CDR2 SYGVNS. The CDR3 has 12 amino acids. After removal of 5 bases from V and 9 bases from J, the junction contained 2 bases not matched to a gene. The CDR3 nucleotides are TGTGCCAGCAGTTTAGCGGGGTGGGAGCTGTTTTTT. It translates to CASSLAGWELFF.

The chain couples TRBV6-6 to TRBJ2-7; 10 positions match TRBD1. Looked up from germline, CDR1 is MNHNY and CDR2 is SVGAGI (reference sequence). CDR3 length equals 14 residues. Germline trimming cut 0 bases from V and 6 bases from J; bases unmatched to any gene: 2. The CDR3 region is CASSYSGTGVEQYF. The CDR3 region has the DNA TGTGCCAGCAGTTACTCCGGGACAGGGGTCGAGCAGTACTTC.

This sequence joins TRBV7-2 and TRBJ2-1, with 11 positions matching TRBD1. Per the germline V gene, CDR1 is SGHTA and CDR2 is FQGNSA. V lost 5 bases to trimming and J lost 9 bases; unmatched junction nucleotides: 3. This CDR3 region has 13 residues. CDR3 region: CASSGGTGGEQFF. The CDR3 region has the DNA TGTGCCAGCAGCGGAGGGACAGGGGGTGAGCAGTTCTTC.

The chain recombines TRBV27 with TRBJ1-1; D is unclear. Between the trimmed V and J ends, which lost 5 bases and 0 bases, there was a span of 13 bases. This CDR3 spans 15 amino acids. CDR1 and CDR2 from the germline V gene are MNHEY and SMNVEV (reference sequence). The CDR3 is CASSAWEHLNTEAFF. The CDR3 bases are TGTGCCAGCAGTGCCTGGGAGCATCTGAACACTGAAGCTTTCTTT.

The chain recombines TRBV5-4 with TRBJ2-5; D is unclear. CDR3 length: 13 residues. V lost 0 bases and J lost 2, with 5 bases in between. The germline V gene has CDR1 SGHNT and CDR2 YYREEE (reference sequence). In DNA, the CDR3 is TGTGCCAGCAGCTTGGTCAGACAAGAGACCCAGTACTTC. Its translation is CASSLVRQETQYF.

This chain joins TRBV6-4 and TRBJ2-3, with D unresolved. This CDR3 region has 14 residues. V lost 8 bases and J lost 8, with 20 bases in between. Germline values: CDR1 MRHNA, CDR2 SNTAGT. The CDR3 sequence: CASSDTAAPGTQYF. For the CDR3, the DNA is TGTGCCAGCTCTGACACAGCCGCCCCAGGTACGCAGTATTTT.

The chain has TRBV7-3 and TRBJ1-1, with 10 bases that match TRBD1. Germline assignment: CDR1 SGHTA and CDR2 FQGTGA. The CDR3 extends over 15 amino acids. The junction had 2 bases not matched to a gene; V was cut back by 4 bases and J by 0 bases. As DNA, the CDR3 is TGTGCCAGCAGCTCGGGACAGGGGCTGAACACTGAAGCTTTCTTT. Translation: CASSSGQGLNTEAFF.

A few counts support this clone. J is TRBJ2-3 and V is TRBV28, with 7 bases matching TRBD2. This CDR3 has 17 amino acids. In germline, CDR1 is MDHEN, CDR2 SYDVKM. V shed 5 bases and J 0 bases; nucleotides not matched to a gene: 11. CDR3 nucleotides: TGTGCCAGCAGTCTAAGGGGAGGGTCGTACAGCACAGATACGCAGTATTTT. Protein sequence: CASSLRGGSYSTDTQYF.

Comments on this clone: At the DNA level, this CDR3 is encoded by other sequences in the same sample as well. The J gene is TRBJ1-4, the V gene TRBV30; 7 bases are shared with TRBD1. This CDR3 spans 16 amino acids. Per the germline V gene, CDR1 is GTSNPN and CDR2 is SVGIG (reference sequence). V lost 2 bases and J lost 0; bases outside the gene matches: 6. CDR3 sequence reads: CAWSRDRVATNEKLFF. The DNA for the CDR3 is TGTGCCTGGAGTCGTGACAGGGTAGCAACTAATGAAAAACTGTTTTTT.

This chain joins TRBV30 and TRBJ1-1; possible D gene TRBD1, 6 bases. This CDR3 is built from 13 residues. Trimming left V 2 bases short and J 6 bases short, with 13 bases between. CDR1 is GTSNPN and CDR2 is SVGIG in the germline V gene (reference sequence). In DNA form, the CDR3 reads TGTGCCTGGAGTCATACAGGGAAGGCTGAAGCTTTCTTT. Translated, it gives CAWSHTGKAEAFF.

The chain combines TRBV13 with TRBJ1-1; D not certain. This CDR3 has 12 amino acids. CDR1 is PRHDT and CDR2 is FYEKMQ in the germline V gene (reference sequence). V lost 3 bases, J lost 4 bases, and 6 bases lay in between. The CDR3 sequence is CASSFGPTEAFF. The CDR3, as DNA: TGTGCCAGCAGCTTCGGTCCCACTGAAGCTTTCTTT.

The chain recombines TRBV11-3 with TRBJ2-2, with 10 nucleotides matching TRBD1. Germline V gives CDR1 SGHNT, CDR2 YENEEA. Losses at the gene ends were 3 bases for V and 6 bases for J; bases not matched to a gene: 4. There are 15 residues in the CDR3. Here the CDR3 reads CASSFGTGAPGELFF. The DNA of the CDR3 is TGTGCCAGCAGCTTCGGGACAGGGGCGCCCGGGGAGCTGTTTTTT.

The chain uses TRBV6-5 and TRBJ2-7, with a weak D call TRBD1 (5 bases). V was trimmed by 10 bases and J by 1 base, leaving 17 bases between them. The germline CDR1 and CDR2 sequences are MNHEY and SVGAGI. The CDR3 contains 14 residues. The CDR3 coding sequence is TGTGCCACCTGGGGCGGCACAACTTCCTACGAGCAGTACTTC. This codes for CATWGGTTSYEQYF.

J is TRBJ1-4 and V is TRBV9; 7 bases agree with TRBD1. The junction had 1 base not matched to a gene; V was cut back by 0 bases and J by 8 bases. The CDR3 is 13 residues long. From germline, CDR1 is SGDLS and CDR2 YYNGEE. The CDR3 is CASSVGQGEKLFF. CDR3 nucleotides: TGTGCCAGCAGCGTAGGACAGGGCGAAAAACTGTTTTTT.

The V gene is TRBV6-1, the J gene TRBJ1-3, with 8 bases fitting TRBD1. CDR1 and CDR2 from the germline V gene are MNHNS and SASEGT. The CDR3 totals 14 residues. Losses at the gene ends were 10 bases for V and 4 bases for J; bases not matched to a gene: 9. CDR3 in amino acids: CATWDRTSGNTIYF. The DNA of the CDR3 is TGTGCCACCTGGGACAGGACGTCGGGAAACACCATATATTTT.

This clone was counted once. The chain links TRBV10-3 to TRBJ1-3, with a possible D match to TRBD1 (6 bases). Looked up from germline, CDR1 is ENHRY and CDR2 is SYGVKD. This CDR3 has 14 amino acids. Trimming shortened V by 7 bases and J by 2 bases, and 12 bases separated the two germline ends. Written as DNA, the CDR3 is TGTGCCATCACTTGGGACAACACTGGAAACACCATATATTTT. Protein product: CAITWDNTGNTIYF.